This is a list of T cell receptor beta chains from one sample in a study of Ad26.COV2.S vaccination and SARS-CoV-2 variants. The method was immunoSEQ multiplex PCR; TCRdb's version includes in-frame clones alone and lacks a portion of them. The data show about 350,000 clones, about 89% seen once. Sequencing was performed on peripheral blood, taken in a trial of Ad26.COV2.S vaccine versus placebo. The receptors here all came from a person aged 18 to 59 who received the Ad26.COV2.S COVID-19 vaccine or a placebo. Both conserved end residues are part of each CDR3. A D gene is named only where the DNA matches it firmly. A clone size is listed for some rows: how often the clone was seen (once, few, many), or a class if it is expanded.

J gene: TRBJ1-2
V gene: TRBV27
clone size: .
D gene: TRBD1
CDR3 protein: CASSPDGQGPLYGYTF
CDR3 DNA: TGTGCCAGCAGTCCCGATGGACAGGGCCCCCTTTATGGCTACACCTTC

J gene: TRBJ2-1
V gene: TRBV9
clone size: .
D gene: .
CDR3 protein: CASSGRNLEGGEQFF
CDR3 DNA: TGTGCCAGCAGCGGGAGGAACCTCGAGGGGGGTGAGCAGTTCTTC

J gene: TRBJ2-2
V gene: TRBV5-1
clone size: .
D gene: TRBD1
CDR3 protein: CASSLARTRDRVLLQNTGELFF
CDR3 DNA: TGCGCCAGCAGCTTGGCCCGGACAAGAGACAGGGTTCTCCTACAGAACACCGGGGAGCTGTTTTTT

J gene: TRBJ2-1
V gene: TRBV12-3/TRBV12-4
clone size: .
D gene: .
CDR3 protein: CASSQIHNEQFF
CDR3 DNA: TGTGCCAGCAGTCAAATACACAATGAGCAGTTCTTC

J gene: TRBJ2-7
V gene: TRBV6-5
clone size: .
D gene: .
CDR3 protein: CASSLGSVLYF
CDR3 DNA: TGTGCCAGCAGTTTAGGGTCTGTGTTGTACTTC

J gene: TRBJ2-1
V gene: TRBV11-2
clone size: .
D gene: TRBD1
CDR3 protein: CASSSRQGSEEQFF
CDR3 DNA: TGTGCCAGCAGTTCGAGACAGGGCTCGGAGGAGCAGTTCTTC

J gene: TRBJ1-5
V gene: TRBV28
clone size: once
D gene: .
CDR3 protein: CASRQTAPGVGRQPQHF
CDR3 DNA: TGTGCCAGCAGACAGACAGCACCAGGGGTTGGGAGGCAGCCCCAGCATTTT

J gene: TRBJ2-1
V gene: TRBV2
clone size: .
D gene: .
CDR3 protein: CASSFSDNEQFF
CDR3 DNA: TGTGCCAGCAGTTTCTCTGACAATGAGCAGTTCTTC

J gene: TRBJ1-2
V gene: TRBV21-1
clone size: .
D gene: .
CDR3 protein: CASSTGSGYTF
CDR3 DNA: TGTGCCAGCAGCACGGGAAGTGGCTACACCTTC

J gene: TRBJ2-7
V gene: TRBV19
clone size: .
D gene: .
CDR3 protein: CASSIQGSYEQYF
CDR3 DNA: TGTGCCAGTAGTATTCAGGGGTCCTACGAGCAGTACTTC

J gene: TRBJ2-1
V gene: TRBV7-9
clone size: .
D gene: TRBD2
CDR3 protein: CASSLGTSGASNEQFF
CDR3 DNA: TGTGCCAGCAGCCTCGGAACTAGCGGGGCGTCCAATGAGCAGTTCTTC

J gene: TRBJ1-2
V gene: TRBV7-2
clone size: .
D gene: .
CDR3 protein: CASSPSMGQIYGYTF
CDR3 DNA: TGTGCCAGCAGCCCATCCATGGGACAAATCTATGGCTACACCTTC

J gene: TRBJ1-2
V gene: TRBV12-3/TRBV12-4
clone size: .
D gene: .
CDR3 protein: CASSFSATYGYTF
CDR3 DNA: TGTGCCAGCAGTTTCTCAGCCACCTATGGCTACACCTTC

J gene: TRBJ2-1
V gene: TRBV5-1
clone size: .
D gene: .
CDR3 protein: CASSLGPSGVKDEQFF
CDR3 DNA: TGCGCCAGCAGCTTGGGGCCCAGCGGAGTGAAGGATGAGCAGTTCTTC

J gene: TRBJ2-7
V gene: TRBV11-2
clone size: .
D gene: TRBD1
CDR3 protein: CASSSDRGLVEQYF
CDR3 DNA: TGTGCCAGCAGTTCCGACAGGGGGCTTGTCGAGCAGTACTTC

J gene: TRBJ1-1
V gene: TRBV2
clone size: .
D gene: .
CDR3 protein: CASSDLGVNTEAFF
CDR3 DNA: TGTGCCAGCAGTGATCTGGGAGTGAACACTGAAGCTTTCTTT

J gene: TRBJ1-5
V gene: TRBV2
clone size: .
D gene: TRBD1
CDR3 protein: CASSGDRASNQPQHF
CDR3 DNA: TGTGCCAGCAGCGGAGACAGGGCGAGCAATCAGCCCCAGCATTTT

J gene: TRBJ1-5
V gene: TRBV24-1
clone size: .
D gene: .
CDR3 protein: CATSSAQPYQPQHF
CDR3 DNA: TGTGCCACCAGTTCGGCACAACCCTATCAGCCCCAGCATTTT

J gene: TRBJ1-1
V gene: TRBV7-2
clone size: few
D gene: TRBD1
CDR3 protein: CASSPRDRPEAFF
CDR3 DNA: TGTGCCAGCAGCCCCCGGGACAGACCCGAAGCTTTCTTT

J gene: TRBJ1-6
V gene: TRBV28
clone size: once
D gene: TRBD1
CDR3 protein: CASRLPRTGGNSPLHF
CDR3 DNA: TGTGCCAGCAGGCTTCCCCGGACAGGGGGGAATTCACCCCTCCACTTT

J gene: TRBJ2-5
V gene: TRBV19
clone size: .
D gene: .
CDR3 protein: CASSPLPHQETQYF
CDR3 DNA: TGTGCCAGTAGTCCCCTCCCTCACCAAGAGACCCAGTACTTC

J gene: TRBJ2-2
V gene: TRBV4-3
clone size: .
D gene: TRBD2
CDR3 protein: CASSQALAPGELFF
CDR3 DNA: TGCGCCAGCAGCCAAGCACTAGCGCCCGGGGAGCTGTTTTTT